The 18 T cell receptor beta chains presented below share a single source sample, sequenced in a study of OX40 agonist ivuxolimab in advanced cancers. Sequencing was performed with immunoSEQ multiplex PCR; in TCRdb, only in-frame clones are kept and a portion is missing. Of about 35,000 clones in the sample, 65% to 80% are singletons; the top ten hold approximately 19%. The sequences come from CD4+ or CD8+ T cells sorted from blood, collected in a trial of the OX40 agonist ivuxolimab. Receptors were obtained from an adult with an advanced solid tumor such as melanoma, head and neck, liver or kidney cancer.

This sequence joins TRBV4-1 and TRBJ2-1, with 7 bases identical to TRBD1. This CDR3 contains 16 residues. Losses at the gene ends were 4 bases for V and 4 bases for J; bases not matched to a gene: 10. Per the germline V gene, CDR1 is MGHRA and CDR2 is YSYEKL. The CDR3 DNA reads TGCGCCAGCAGCCCCCGGGACAGCCCCGCTTACAATGAGCAGTTCTTC. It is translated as CASSPRDSPAYNEQFF.

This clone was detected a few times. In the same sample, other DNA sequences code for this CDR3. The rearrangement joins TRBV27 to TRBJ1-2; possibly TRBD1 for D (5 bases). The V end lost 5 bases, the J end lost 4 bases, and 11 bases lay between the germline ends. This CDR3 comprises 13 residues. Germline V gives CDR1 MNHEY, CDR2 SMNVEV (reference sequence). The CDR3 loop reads CASSPGTGYGYTF. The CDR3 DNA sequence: TGTGCCAGCAGTCCCGGGACGGGCTATGGCTACACCTTC.

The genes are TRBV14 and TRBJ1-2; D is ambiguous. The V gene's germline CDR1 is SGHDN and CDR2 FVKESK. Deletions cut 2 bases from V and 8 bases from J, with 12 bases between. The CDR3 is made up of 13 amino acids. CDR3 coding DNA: TGTGCCAGCAGCCAAAACAGTCTAAGGGGCTACACCTTC. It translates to CASSQNSLRGYTF. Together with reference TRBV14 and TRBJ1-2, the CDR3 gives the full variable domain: EAGVTQFPSHSVIEKGQTVTLRCDPISGHDNLYWYRRVMGKEIKFLLHFVKESKQDESGMPNNRFLAERTGGTYSTLKVQPAELEDSGVYFCASSQNSLRGYTFGSGTRLTVV.

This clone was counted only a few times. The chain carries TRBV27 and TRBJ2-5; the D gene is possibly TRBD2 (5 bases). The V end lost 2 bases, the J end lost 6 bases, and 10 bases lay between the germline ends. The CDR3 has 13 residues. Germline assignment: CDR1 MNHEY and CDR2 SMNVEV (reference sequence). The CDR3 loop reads CASSLTVAKTQYF. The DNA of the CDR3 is TGTGCCAGCAGTTTAACGGTAGCGAAGACCCAGTACTTC.

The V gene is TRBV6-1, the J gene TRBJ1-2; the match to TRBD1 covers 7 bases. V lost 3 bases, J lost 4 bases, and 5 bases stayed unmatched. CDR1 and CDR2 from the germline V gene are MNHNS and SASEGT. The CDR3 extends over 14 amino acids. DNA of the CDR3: TGTGCCAGCAGTGATGCTGGGACAGTCTATGGCTACACCTTC. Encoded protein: CASSDAGTVYGYTF.

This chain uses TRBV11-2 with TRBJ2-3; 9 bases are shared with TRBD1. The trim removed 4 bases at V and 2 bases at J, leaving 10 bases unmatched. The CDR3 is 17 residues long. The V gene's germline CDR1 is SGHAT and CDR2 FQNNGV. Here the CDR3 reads CASSSAVGTGYTDTQYF. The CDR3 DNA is TGTGCCAGCAGCTCAGCGGTCGGGACAGGGTACACAGATACGCAGTATTTT. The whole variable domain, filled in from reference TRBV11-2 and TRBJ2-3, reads EAGVAQSPRYKIIEKRQSVAFWCNPISGHATLYWYQQILGQGPKLLIQFQNNGVVDDSQLPKDRFSAERLKGVDSTLKIQPAKLEDSAVYLCASSSAVGTGYTDTQYFGPGTRLTVL.

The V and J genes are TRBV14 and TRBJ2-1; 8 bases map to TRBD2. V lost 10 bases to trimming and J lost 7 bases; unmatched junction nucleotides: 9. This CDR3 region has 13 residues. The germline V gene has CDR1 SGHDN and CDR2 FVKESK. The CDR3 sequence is CANISGGRNEQFF. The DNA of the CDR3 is TGTGCCAACATCAGCGGGGGCAGGAATGAGCAGTTCTTC. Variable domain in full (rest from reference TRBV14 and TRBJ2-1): EAGVTQFPSHSVIEKGQTVTLRCDPISGHDNLYWYRRVMGKEIKFLLHFVKESKQDESGMPNNRFLAERTGGTYSTLKVQPAELEDSGVYFCANISGGRNEQFFGPGTRLTVL.

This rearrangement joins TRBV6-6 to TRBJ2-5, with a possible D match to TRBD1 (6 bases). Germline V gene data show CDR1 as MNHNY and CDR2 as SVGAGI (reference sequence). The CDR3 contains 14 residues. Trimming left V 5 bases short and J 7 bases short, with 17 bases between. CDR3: CASSPDRPPSTQYF. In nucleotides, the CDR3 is TGTGCCAGCAGTCCAGACAGGCCCCCATCGACCCAGTACTTC.

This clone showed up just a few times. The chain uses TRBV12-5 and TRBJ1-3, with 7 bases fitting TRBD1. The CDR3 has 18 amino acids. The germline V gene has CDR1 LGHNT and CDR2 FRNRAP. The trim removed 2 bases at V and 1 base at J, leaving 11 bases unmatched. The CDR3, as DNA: TGTGCTAGTGGTTTGCCCCAAGGACAGGCCGGTTCTGGAAACACCATATATTTT. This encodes CASGLPQGQAGSGNTIYF.

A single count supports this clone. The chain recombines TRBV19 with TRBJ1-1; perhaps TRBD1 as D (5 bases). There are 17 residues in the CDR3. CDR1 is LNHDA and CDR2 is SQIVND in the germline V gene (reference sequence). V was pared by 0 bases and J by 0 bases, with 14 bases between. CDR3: CASSIDLRQTMNTEAFF. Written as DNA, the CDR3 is TGTGCCAGTAGTATAGATCTTCGACAGACAATGAACACTGAAGCTTTCTTT.

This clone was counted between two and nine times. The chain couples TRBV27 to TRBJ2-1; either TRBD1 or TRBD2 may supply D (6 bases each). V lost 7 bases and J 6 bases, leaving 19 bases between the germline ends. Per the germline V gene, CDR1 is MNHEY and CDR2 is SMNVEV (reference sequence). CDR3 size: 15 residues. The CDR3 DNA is TGTGCCAGCAACCCACGGGGGCTTCTTACCAATGAGCAGTTCTTC. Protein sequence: CASNPRGLLTNEQFF.

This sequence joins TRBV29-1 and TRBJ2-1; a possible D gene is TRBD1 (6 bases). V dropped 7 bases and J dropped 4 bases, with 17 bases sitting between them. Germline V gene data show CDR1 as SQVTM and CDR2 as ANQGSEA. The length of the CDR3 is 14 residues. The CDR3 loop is CSAQPGHGYNEQFF. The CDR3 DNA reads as TGCAGCGCGCAACCGGGACACGGATACAATGAGCAGTTCTTC.

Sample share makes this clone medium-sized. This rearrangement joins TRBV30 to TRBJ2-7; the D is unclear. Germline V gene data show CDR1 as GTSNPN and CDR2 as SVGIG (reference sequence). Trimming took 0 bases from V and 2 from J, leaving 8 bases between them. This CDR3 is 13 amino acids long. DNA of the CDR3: TGTGCCTGGAGTGTGGCCTCAGCCTACGAGCAGTACTTC. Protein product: CAWSVASAYEQYF.

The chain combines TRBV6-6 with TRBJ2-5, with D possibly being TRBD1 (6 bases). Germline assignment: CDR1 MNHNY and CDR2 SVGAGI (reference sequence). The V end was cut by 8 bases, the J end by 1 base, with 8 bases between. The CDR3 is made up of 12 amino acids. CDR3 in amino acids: CASRDTQETQYF. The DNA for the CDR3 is TGTGCCAGCCGGGACACCCAAGAGACCCAGTACTTC.

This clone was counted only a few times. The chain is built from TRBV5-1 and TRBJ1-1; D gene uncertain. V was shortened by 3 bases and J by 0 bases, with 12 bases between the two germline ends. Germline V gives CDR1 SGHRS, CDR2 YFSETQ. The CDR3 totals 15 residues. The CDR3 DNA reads TGCGCCAGCAGCTCGACACCTCACATGAACACTGAAGCTTTCTTT. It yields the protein CASSSTPHMNTEAFF.

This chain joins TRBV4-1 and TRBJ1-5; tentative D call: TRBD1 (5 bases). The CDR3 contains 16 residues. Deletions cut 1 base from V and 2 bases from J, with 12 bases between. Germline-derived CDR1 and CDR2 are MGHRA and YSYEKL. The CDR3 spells CASSQVFREGNQPQHF. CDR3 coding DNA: TGCGCCAGCAGCCAAGTGTTCAGGGAAGGCAATCAGCCCCAGCATTTT.

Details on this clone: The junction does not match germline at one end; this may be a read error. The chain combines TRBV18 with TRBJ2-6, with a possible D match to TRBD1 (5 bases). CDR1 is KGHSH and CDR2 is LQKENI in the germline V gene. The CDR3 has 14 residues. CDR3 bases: TGTGCCAGCTCATCTGACTCTGGGGCCAACGTCCTGGCTTTC. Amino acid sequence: CASSSDSGANVLAF.

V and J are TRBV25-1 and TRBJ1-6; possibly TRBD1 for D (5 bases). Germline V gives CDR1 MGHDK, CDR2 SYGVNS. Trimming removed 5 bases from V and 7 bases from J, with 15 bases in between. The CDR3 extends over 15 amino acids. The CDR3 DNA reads TGTGCCAGCAGTAACCCGGGGCGGAAGAATTCACCCCTCCACTTT. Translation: CASSNPGRKNSPLHF.